The text below deals with one TCR beta chain. Its antigen is not identified. The data were taken from a study of shared clonotypes between healthy human individuals. Study overall: The study used three CD4 naive, three CD4 memory, two CD8 naive and one CD8 memory plate per donor. Study-level results: At large depth, rarefaction still showed sorted-subset sequencing to be incomplete.

The CDR3 contains 15 residues. J was trimmed by 0 bases and V by 4 bases; bases with no gene match: 6. Germline-derived CDR1 and CDR2 are SGHRS and YFSETQ. The repertoire was sequenced with immunoSEQ multiplex PCR; TCRdb's copy has only in-frame clones and lacks some. The table shows approximately 1,500,000 clones, with 95% to 99% occurring only once. The specimen sequenced was naive CD4+ T cells sorted from blood. Subset: CD45RA+ positively selected. The source is a young man in good health. This rearrangement joins TRBV5-1 to TRBJ2-7; 8 nucleotides line up with TRBD2. For the CDR3, the DNA is TGCGCCAGCAGCCCCTTAGCGGGGAGCTCCTACGAGCAGTACTTC. Residues: CASSPLAGSSYEQYF.